This T cell receptor (beta chain) was identified in a study of identical twins. J lost 3 bases, V lost 4 bases, and 10 bases had no gene match. The CDR3 extends over 18 amino acids. Looked up from germline, CDR1 is MNHEY and CDR2 is SVGEGT. TCRdb reanalysed the 5' RACE reads using MiXCR and keeps one entry per CDR3 protein. The sample holds about 660,000 distinct CDR3 sequences, over 8.5% seen once. This clonotype was detected a few times. The data were also submitted as part of a second study, on yellow fever vaccine responses in identical twins.

The chain uses TRBV6-2 or TRBV6-3 and TRBJ2-1; 12 nucleotides line up with TRBD2. Sequenced: PBMCs. The source is a woman under 30 in good health. The CDR3 DNA reads TGTGCCAGCAGTTCCCCAAGCAGGACTAGCGGGAACTACAATGAGCAGTTCTTC. This sequence encodes CASSSPSRTSGNYNEQFF.